This T cell receptor (beta chain) was recovered during a study of T-cell reconstitution after alpha-beta-depleted transplantation in children. The CDR3 has 13 amino acids. Trimming took 4 bases from V and 5 from J, leaving 12 bases between them. Germline-derived CDR1 and CDR2 are SGHDT and YYEEEE. This clonotype was counted a few times. Unique molecular identifiers were used in preparing the TCRbeta library. TCRdb independently ran MiXCR on the PCR reads; one entry per CDR3 protein. This sample has around 96,000 distinct CDR3 sequences, with more than 10% found just once. V is TRBV5-6 and J is TRBJ1-1; TRBD1 is a possible D gene (5 bases). This TCR was sampled from a human donor who donated a stem cell graft to a child with inherited bone marrow failure. This material consisted of PBMCs from the stem cell graft donor, taken from the stem cell graft. The CDR3 protein is CASSHPGRTEAFF. The CDR3 bases are TGTGCCAGCAGCCATCCGGGGCGGACTGAAGCTTTCTTT.